This TCR beta chain was profiled in a study of identical twins. Whole-study results and caveats: Conclusions relied on cross-sectional statistical analysis, not following the same donors. Weaker excess twin sharing was observed in beta out-of-frame sequences. Modelling approaches yielded underestimates of out-of-frame TCR alpha sharing between monozygotic twins.

MiXCR was run by TCRdb on the 5' RACE reads, yielding one entry per CDR3 protein. The repertoire holds 1.5 million to 2 million distinct CDR3 sequences, about 31% seen once, with about 0.27% in the top ten. With respect to this clonotype: Antigen: not known.

Germline-derived CDR1 and CDR2 are ENHRY and SYGVKD. The length of the CDR3 is 14 residues. The germline V and J ends were trimmed by 7 bases and 6 bases, with 13 bases remaining between them. The gene calls are TRBV10-3 and TRBJ1-6; maybe TRBD1 (5 bases). The receptor was isolated from a newborn girl in good health. Material: cord blood. The CDR3 DNA reads as TGTGCCATCAACCCCGGGCAGGGTAATTCACCCCTCCACTTT. Amino acids: CAINPGQGNSPLHF.